A single T cell receptor (beta chain) is shown here with its context. What it binds is unknown. These data belong to a study of T cells in Graves' hyperthyroidism and ophthalmopathy. Whole-study results and caveats: Model output signaled ophthalmopathy a median approximately 6 months ahead of onset. Using 13 V-J features, a model discriminated ophthalmopathy from stable hyperthyroidism. The majority of expanded thyroid clonotypes above 0.001 also appeared in blood.

Those patients with uncontrolled infection, other autoimmune disease, pregnancy or lactation were excluded. CDR1 SGHNT and CDR2 YYREEE come from the germline V gene (reference sequence). This CDR3 is 15 amino acids long. Losses at the gene ends were 6 bases for V and 14 bases for J; bases not matched to a gene: 17. RNA transcripts were the template for amplifying TCR beta CDR3 regions. An initial round of RT-PCR targeting the TCR CDR3 relied on the HTBI primer set. MiXCR, run by TCRdb on the multiplex PCR reads, gives a single entry per CDR3 protein. The sample has 450,000 to 700,000 distinct CDR3 sequences; around 45% are singletons.

The TCR sequence derives from an adult woman with Graves' disease, either hyperthyroidism or ophthalmopathy (not recorded which). The sample taken for sequencing was peripheral blood or thyroid tissue (not recorded which). J is TRBJ1-6 and V is TRBV5-4; 7 positions agree with TRBD1. CDR3 loop: CASTSYRDSFSALHF. The CDR3 DNA reads TGTGCCAGCACTTCATACCGGGACAGTTTCTCTGCCCTCCACTTT.